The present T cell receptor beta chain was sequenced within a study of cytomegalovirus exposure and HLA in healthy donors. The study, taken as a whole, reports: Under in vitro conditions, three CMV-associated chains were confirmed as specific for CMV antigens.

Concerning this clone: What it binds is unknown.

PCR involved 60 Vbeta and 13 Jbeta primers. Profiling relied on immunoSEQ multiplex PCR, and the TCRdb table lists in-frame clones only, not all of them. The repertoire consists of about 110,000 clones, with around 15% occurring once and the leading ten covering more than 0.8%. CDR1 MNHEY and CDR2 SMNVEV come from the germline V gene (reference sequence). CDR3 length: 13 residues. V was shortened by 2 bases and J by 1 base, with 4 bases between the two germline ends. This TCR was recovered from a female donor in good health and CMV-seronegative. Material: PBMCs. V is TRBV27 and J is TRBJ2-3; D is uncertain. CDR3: CASSLGGTDTQYF. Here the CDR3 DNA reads TGTGCCAGCAGTTTAGGAGGCACAGATACGCAGTATTTT.